The 22 T cell receptor beta chains below all came from one sample that was sequenced in a study of cytomegalovirus exposure and HLA in healthy donors. 60 Vbeta and 13 Jbeta primers were used in PCR. Assay used: immunoSEQ multiplex PCR; TCRdb lists only in-frame clones, some missing. The sample holds under 150,000 clones, about four fifths seen once. Sequencing used PBMCs. The receptors stem from a middle-aged woman in good health and CMV-seropositive.

The chain couples TRBV28 to TRBJ2-7; 8 nucleotides agree with TRBD1. The length of the CDR3 is 15 residues. V lost 8 bases, J lost 2 bases, and 11 bases stayed unmatched. The germline CDR1 and CDR2 sequences are MDHEN and SYDVKM. Written as DNA, the CDR3 is TGTGCCAGCCGAACTGGGGGACAGGCCACCTACGAGCAGTACTTC. Residues: CASRTGGQATYEQYF. Based on the CDR3 plus reference TRBV28 and TRBJ2-7, the full variable domain is DVKVTQSSRYLVKRTGEKVFLECVQDMDHENMFWYRQDPGLGLRLIYFSYDVKMKEKGDIPEGYSVSREKKERFSLILESASTNQTSMYLCASRTGGQATYEQYFGPGTRLTVT.

The chain uses TRBV6-5 and TRBJ1-1, with 9 bases lining up with TRBD1. The CDR3 contains 15 residues. V lost 4 bases and J lost 0; bases outside the gene matches: 3. Per the germline V gene, CDR1 is MNHEY and CDR2 is SVGAGI. The CDR3 spells CASSFTGGMNTEAFF. The CDR3 DNA reads as TGTGCCAGCAGTTTCACAGGGGGCATGAACACTGAAGCTTTCTTT.

This rearrangement joins TRBV11-2 to TRBJ1-1; D not certain. Trimming took off 2 bases at V and 1 base at J, with 5 bases between the two ends. Germline V lookup: CDR1 SGHAT, CDR2 FQNNGV. The CDR3 spans 13 residues. The CDR3: CASSLKPNTEAFF. In DNA form, the CDR3 reads TGTGCCAGCAGCTTAAAGCCGAACACTGAAGCTTTCTTT. Complete variable domain (other parts from reference TRBV11-2 and TRBJ1-1): EAGVAQSPRYKIIEKRQSVAFWCNPISGHATLYWYQQILGQGPKLLIQFQNNGVVDDSQLPKDRFSAERLKGVDSTLKIQPAKLEDSAVYLCASSLKPNTEAFFGQGTRLTVV.

The V and J genes are TRBV7-8 and TRBJ1-1, with TRBD1 identical over 9 bases. Germline CDR1 SGHVS, CDR2 FQNEAQ. V was clipped by 4 bases and J by 0 bases; unmatched bases: 12. CDR3 length: 18 residues. The CDR3 DNA follows: TGTGCCAGCAGCTCAAGTTGGGGACAGGGTTCCATGAACACTGAAGCTTTCTTT. It yields the protein CASSSSWGQGSMNTEAFF.

The chain is built from TRBV6-1 and TRBJ2-7; 7 bases are shared with TRBD1. The CDR3 is 13 amino acids. Trimming removed 6 bases from V and 6 bases from J; junction bases left unmatched: 8. Germline lookup yields CDR1 MNHNS and CDR2 SASEGT. For the CDR3, the DNA is TGTGCCAGCAGCGTCGATCCAGGGGGCGAGCAGTACTTC. Translating it yields CASSVDPGGEQYF.

This sequence joins TRBV2 and TRBJ2-7, with 8 nucleotides matching TRBD1. The CDR3 has 16 residues. The J segment lost 0 bases and the V segment lost 3 bases, leaving 7 bases of the junction unmatched. The germline gives CDR1 SNHLY, CDR2 FYNNEI. In DNA form, the CDR3 reads TGTGCCAGCAGTGAGAAACAGGGGGGAGCCTCCTACGAGCAGTACTTC. This sequence encodes CASSEKQGGASYEQYF.

The chain is built from TRBV7-8 and TRBJ1-4, with 11 bases aligning to TRBD1. After removal of 3 bases from V and 7 bases from J, the junction contained 4 bases not matched to a gene. Germline loops: CDR1 SGHVS, CDR2 FQNEAQ. This CDR3 has 15 residues. CDR3 region: CASSFSGQGAEKLFF. The CDR3 bases are TGTGCCAGCAGCTTTTCCGGACAGGGGGCTGAAAAACTGTTTTTT.

The V call is TRBV9, the J call TRBJ1-2, with D tentatively TRBD1 (5 bases). Germline-derived CDR1 and CDR2 are SGDLS and YYNGEE. The CDR3 runs 15 residues. Trimming cost V 3 bases and J 4 bases, with 16 bases left between them. The CDR3: CASSAGEDSFYGYTF. In nucleotides, the CDR3 is TGTGCCAGCAGCGCTGGGGAAGACAGCTTCTATGGCTACACCTTC.

The chain couples TRBV28 to TRBJ2-6, with 13 bases identical to TRBD2. The junction had 12 bases not matched to a gene; V was cut back by 4 bases and J by 0 bases. This CDR3 is built from 21 residues. Germline-derived CDR1 and CDR2 are MDHEN and SYDVKM. The CDR3 coding sequence is TGTGCCAGCAGTTCTAGCCTCGGACTAGCGGGAGTTTTCTCTGGGGCCAACGTCCTGACTTTC. Protein product: CASSSSLGLAGVFSGANVLTF.

This clone has a single count. The rearrangement joins TRBV11-2 to TRBJ1-2; D is uncertain. The V gene lost 1 base and the J gene lost 5 bases, with 14 bases spanning the gap. Germline V gives CDR1 SGHAT, CDR2 FQNNGV. This CDR3 region has 15 residues. DNA for the CDR3: TGTGCCAGCAGCTTAGCGGCAGGTTCCCTGTATGGCTACACCTTC. Residues: CASSLAAGSLYGYTF.

CDR3 nucleotides: TGTGCCAGCAGCTTAACAGCGGGGGGTAACACCGGGGAGCTGTTTTTT. Translating gives CASSLTAGGNTGELFF. The genes are TRBV7-3 and TRBJ2-2; 9 bases map to TRBD2. Losses at the gene ends were 0 bases for V and 2 bases for J; bases not matched to a gene: 1. The CDR3 has 16 residues. In germline, CDR1 is SGHTA, CDR2 FQGTGA.

V usage is TRBV6-1 and J usage is TRBJ2-7; 7 positions match TRBD1. CDR3 length: 13 amino acids. The J segment lost 5 bases and the V segment lost 4 bases, leaving 5 bases of the junction unmatched. Germline CDR1 MNHNS, CDR2 SASEGT. For the CDR3, the DNA is TGTGCCAGCAGTGCGACAGGGTTCGACGAGCAGTACTTC. Translating it yields CASSATGFDEQYF.

This clone was seen a handful of times. The chain couples TRBV4-1 to TRBJ1-5; possible D gene TRBD1, 5 bases. Germline-derived CDR1 and CDR2 are MGHRA and YSYEKL. V was cut by 1 base and J by 5 bases, with 12 bases left in between. This CDR3 has 15 residues. The CDR3: CASSQVWQGDQPQHF. The CDR3 nucleotides read TGCGCCAGCAGCCAAGTGTGGCAGGGCGATCAGCCCCAGCATTTT.

CDR3 DNA sequence: TGTGCCAGCAGCTCTAGGGCAGGGGGCTCGGCTGAAGCTTTCTTT. This translates into CASSSRAGGSAEAFF. This chain joins TRBV7-2 and TRBJ1-1; 8 bases fit TRBD1. CDR3 size: 15 residues. Trimming cost V 4 bases and J 6 bases; bases outside gene matches: 10. Per germline, CDR1 SGHTA and CDR2 FQGNSA.

This chain connects TRBV7-2 to TRBJ2-1; D might be TRBD2 (6 bases). The germline V and J ends were trimmed by 4 bases and 12 bases, with 13 bases remaining between them. The germline CDR1 and CDR2 sequences are SGHTA and FQGNSA. CDR3 length: 12 residues. CDR3 protein: CASSSSDPRQFF. The CDR3 nucleotides read TGTGCCAGCAGCTCTAGCGACCCGCGGCAGTTCTTC.

This clone appeared once. J is TRBJ1-3 and V is TRBV18; D is ambiguous. Trimming pared 3 bases from V and 0 bases from J, leaving 12 bases between. The CDR3 has 16 residues. The germline V gene has CDR1 KGHSH and CDR2 LQKENI. DNA for the CDR3: TGTGCCAGCTCACCCCTCCGTCCCTCCTCTGGAAACACCATATATTTT. Amino acid sequence: CASSPLRPSSGNTIYF.

The chain couples TRBV6-5 to TRBJ2-6, with D uncertain. Trimming removed 4 bases at V and 0 bases at J, with 10 bases between. This CDR3 region has 16 residues. Germline V lookup: CDR1 MNHEY, CDR2 SVGAGI. Here the CDR3 DNA reads TGTGCCAGCAGTTCCCCCCCCCGCTCTGGGGCCAACGTCCTGACTTTC. Its translation is CASSSPPRSGANVLTF.

The chain carries TRBV27 and TRBJ1-1, with D uncertain. V lost 6 bases, J lost 1 base, and 6 bases lay in between. The V gene's germline CDR1 is MNHEY and CDR2 SMNVEV (reference sequence). The CDR3 runs 12 residues. This CDR3 reads CASRRQNTEAFF. DNA of the CDR3: TGTGCCAGCAGACGACAGAACACTGAAGCTTTCTTT.

The chain recombines TRBV10-2 with TRBJ2-7; 13 bases are shared with TRBD2. The ends lost 5 bases at V and 5 bases at J; junction bases unmatched: 3. From germline, CDR1 is WSHSY and CDR2 SAAADI. This CDR3 comprises 14 residues. The CDR3 coding sequence is TGCGCCAGCAGTTTACTAGCGGGAGGGGACGAGCAGTACTTC. Its protein is CASSLLAGGDEQYF.

J is TRBJ2-5 and V is TRBV7-6; TRBD1 aligns across 7 bases. V was clipped by 5 bases and J by 1 base; unmatched bases: 7. The germline gives CDR1 SGHVS, CDR2 FNYEAQ. This CDR3 region has 15 residues. The CDR3 coding sequence is TGTGCCAGCAGCCCCATTGACAGGGCCCAAGAGACCCAGTACTTC. It is translated as CASSPIDRAQETQYF.

In DNA, the CDR3 is TGTGCCAGCAGTCCTACCTCTTATAATGAAAAACTGTTTTTT. Its protein product is CASSPTSYNEKLFF. The V and J genes are TRBV6-5 and TRBJ1-4, with unresolved D. The CDR3 totals 14 residues. Germline V gene data show CDR1 as MNHEY and CDR2 as SVGAGI. V dropped 5 bases and J dropped 4 bases, with 11 bases sitting between them.

The CDR3 DNA is TGTGCCAGCAGCTTAAACGGAGCCACCGCCGGGGAGCTGTTTTTT. This encodes CASSLNGATAGELFF. V gene TRBV11-2 combines with J gene TRBJ2-2; D gene ambiguous. Germline V gene lookup returns CDR1 SGHAT and CDR2 FQNNGV. This CDR3 is 15 amino acids long. Trimming left V 2 bases short and J 6 bases short, with 13 bases between.